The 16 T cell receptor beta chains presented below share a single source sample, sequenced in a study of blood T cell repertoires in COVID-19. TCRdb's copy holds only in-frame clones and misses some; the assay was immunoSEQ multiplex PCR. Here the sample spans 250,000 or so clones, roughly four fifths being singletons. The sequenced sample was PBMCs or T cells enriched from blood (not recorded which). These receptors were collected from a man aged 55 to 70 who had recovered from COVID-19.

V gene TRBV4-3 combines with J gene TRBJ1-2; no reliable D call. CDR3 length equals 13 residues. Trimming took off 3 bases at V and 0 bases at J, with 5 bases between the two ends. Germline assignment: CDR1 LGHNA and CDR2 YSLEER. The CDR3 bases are TGCGCCAGCAGCCAGGACTCTAACTATGGCTACACCTTC. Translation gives CASSQDSNYGYTF.

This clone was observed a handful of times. CDR3 sequence (DNA): TGTGCCAGCAGCCCTTACAGGGGCTCTGAAGCTTTCTTT. This codes for CASSPYRGSEAFF. The V and J genes are TRBV7-2 and TRBJ1-1; 7 bases are a match to TRBD1. J gave up 6 bases and V 5 bases, and 6 bases lay outside the gene matches. The germline CDR1 and CDR2 sequences are SGHTA and FQGNSA. CDR3 length equals 13 residues.

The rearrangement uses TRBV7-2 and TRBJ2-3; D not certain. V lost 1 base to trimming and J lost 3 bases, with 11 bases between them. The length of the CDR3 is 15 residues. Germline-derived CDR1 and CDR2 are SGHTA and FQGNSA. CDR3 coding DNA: TGTGCCAGCAGCTTAGGTCAGGTTGTTACAGATACGCAGTATTTT. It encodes CASSLGQVVTDTQYF. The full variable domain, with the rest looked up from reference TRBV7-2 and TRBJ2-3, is GAGVSQSPSNKVTEKGKDVELRCDPISGHTALYWYRQSLGQGLEFLIYFQGNSAPDKSGLPSDRFSAERTGGSVSTLTIQRTQQEDSAVYLCASSLGQVVTDTQYFGPGTRLTVL.

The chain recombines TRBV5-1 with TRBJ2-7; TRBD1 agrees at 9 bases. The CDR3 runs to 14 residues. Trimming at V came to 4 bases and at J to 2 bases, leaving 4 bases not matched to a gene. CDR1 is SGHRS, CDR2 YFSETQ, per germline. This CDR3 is CASSPGQGPYEQYF. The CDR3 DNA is TGCGCCAGCAGCCCCGGACAGGGGCCCTACGAGCAGTACTTC.

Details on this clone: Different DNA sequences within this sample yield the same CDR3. CDR3 sequence: CAWSPDWSSYNSPLHF. Here the CDR3 DNA reads TGTGCCTGGAGCCCGGACTGGAGCTCCTATAATTCACCCCTCCACTTT. The chain recombines TRBV30 with TRBJ1-6; D ambiguous. Trimming removed 3 bases at V and 0 bases at J, with 12 bases between. Looked up from germline, CDR1 is GTSNPN and CDR2 is SVGIG (reference sequence). This CDR3 region has 16 residues.

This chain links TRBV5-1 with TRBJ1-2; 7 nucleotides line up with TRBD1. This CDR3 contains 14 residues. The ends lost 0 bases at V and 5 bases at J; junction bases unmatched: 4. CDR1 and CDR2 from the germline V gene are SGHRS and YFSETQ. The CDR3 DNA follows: TGCGCCAGCAGCTTGGGTGGGACAGAATATGGCTACACCTTC. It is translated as CASSLGGTEYGYTF. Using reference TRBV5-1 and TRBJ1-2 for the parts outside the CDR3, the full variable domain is KAGVTQTPRYLIKTRGQQVTLSCSPISGHRSVSWYQQTPGQGLQFLFEYFSETQRNKGNFPGRFSGRQFSNSRSEMNVSTLELGDSALYLCASSLGGTEYGYTFGSGTRLTVV.

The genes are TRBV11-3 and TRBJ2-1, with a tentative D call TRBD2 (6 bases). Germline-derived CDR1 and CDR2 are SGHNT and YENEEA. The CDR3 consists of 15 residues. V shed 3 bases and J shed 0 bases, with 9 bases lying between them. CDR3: CASSLSGSSYNEQFF. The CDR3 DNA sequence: TGTGCCAGCAGCTTGTCCGGGAGCTCCTACAATGAGCAGTTCTTC.

The CDR3 protein is CASSTGGTSYEQYF. For the CDR3, the DNA is TGTGCCAGCAGCACGGGGGGGACTTCCTACGAGCAGTACTTC. The chain links TRBV7-9 to TRBJ2-7; 8 positions agree with TRBD2. CDR1 is SEHNR and CDR2 is FQNEAQ in the germline V gene (reference sequence). This CDR3 contains 14 residues. Trimming removed 5 bases from V and 1 base from J; junction bases left unmatched: 4.

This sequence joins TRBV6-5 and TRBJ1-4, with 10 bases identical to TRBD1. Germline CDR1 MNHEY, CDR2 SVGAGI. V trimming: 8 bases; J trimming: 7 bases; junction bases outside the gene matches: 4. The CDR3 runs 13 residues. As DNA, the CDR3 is TGTGCCAGCTCGGGACAGGGGCCTGAAAAACTGTTTTTT. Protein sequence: CASSGQGPEKLFF.

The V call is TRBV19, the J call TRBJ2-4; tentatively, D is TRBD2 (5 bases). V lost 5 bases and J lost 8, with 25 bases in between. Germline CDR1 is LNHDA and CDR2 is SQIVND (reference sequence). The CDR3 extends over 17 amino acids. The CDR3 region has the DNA TGTGCCAGTAGTCATTTGCGGACGACTCTCAACGGGGACATTCAGTACTTC. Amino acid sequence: CASSHLRTTLNGDIQYF.

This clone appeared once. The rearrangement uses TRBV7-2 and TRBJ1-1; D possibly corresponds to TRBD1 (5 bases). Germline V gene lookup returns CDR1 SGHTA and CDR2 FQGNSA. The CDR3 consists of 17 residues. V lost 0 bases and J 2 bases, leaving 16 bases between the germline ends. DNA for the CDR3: TGTGCCAGCAGCTTAGCGCTGGGGGGGGGTGGAAACACTGAAGCTTTCTTT. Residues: CASSLALGGGGNTEAFF. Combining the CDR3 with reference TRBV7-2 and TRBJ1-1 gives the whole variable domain GAGVSQSPSNKVTEKGKDVELRCDPISGHTALYWYRQSLGQGLEFLIYFQGNSAPDKSGLPSDRFSAERTGGSVSTLTIQRTQQEDSAVYLCASSLALGGGGNTEAFFGQGTRLTVV.

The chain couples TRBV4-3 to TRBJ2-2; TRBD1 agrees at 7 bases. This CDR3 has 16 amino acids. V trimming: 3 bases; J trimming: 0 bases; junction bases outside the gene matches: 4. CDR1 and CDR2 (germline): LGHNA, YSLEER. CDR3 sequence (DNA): TGCGCCAGCAGCCAGAACCAGGGGGCGAACACCGGGGAGCTGTTTTTT. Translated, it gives CASSQNQGANTGELFF.

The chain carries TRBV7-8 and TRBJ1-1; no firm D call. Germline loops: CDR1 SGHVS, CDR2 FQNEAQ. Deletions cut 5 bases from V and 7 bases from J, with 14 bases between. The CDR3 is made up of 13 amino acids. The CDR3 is CASSPPSGLEAFF. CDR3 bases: TGTGCCAGCAGCCCCCCCTCTGGGCTTGAAGCTTTCTTT. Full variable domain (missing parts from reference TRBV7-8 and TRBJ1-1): GAGVSQSPRYKVAKRGQDVALRCDPISGHVSLFWYQQALGQGPEFLTYFQNEAQLDKSGLPSDRFFAERPEGSVSTLKIQRTQQEDSAVYLCASSPPSGLEAFFGQGTRLTVV.

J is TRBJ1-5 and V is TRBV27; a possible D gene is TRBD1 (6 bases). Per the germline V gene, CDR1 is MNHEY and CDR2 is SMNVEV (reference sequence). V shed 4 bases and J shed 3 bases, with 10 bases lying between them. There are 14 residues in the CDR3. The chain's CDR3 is CASSSGQLNQPQHF. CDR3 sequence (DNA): TGTGCCAGCAGTTCCGGACAGCTCAATCAGCCCCAGCATTTT.

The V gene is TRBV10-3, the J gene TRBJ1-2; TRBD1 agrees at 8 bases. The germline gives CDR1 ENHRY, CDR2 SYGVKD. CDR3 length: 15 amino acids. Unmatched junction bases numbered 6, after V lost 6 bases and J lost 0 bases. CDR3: CAIRMTGDTNYGYTF. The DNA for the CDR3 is TGTGCCATCAGGATGACAGGGGACACTAACTATGGCTACACCTTC.

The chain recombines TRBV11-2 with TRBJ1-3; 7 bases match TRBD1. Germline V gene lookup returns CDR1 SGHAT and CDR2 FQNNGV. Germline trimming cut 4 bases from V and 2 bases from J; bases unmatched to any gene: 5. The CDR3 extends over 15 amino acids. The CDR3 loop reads CASSYTGVAGNTIYF. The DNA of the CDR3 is TGTGCCAGCAGCTATACAGGGGTAGCTGGAAACACCATATATTTT. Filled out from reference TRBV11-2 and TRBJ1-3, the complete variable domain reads EAGVAQSPRYKIIEKRQSVAFWCNPISGHATLYWYQQILGQGPKLLIQFQNNGVVDDSQLPKDRFSAERLKGVDSTLKIQPAKLEDSAVYLCASSYTGVAGNTIYFGEGSWLTVV.